This T cell receptor (beta chain) came from a study of shared clonotypes between healthy human individuals. General study points: Represented genetic and exposure-history diversity was restricted by having few donors. Only blood was sampled, and tissue TCR repertoires likely differ from blood ones.

Regarding this clone: Antigen specificity is unknown.

V was trimmed by 1 base and J by 2 bases, leaving 15 bases between them. The CDR3 is 16 amino acids. Germline V lookup: CDR1 LNHDA, CDR2 SQIVND (reference sequence). The method was immunoSEQ multiplex PCR; TCRdb's version includes in-frame clones alone and lacks a portion of them. The sample records about 1 million clones, approximately 72% being singletons. The TCR sequence derives from a man aged 18 to 30 in good health. V gene TRBV19 combines with J gene TRBJ2-7, with D perhaps matching TRBD1 or TRBD2 (5 bases each). Sequencing was carried out using memory CD4+ T cells sorted from blood. The sample's subset: CD45RA-negative fraction. The CDR3 loop reads CASSIGGTKATYEQYF. The DNA for the CDR3 is TGTGCCAGTAGTATAGGTGGGACGAAGGCTACCTACGAGCAGTACTTC.